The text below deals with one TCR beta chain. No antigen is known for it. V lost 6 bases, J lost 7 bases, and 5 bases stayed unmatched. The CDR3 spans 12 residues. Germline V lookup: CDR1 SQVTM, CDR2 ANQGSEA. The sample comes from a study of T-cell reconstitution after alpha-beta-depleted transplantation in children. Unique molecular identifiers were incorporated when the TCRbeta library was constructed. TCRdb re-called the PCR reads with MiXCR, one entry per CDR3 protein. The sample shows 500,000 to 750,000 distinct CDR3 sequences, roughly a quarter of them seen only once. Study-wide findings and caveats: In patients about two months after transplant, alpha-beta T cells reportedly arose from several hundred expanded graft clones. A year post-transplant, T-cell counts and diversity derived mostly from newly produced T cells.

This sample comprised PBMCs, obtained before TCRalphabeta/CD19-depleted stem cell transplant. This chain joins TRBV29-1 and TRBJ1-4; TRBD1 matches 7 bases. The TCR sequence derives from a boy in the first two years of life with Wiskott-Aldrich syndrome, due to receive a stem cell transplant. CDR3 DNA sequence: TGCAGCGTGAGACAGGGAGGTGAAAAACTGTTTTTT. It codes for CSVRQGGEKLFF.